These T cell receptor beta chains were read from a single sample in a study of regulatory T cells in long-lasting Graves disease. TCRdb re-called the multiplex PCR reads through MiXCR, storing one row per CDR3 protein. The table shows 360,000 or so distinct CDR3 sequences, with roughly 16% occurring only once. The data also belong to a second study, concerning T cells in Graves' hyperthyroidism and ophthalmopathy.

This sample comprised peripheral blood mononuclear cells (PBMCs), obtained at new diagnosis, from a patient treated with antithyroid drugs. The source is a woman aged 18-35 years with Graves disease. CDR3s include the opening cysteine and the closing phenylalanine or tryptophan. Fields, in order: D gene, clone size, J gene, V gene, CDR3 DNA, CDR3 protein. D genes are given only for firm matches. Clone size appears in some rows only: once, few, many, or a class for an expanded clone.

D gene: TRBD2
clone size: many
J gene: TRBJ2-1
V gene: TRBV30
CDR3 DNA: TGTGCCTGGAGTAGGACTAGCTCCTACAATGAGCAGTTCTTC
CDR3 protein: CAWSRTSSYNEQFF

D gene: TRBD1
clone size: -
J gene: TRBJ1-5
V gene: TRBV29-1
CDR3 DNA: TGCAGCGTTGAGGAGCAGGGGGCCGGTCAGCCCCAGCATTTT
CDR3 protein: CSVEEQGAGQPQHF

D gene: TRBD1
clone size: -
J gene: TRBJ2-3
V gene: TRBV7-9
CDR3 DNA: TGTGCCAGCAGCTTAACAACAGGGGGCGGCCCGATCACAGATACGCAGTATTTT
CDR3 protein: CASSLTTGGGPITDTQYF

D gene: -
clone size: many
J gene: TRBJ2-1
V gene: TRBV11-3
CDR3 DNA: TGTGCCAGCAGCGTAAGACAGCACAATGAGCAGTTCTTC
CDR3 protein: CASSVRQHNEQFF

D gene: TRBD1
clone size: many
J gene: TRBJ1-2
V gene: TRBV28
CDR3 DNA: TGTGCCAGCAGGGGACTGGGACAGGCTCATGGCTACACCTTC
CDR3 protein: CASRGLGQAHGYTF

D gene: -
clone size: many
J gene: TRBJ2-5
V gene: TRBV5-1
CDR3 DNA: TGCGCCAGCAGCCTGGGAGGGGGCTCAGAGACCCAGTACTTC
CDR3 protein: CASSLGGGSETQYF

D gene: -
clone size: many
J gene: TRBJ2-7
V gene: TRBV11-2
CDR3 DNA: TGTGCCAGCAGCTTTGGGACGACAGGACCGGGCCACTACGAGCAGTACTTC
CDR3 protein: CASSFGTTGPGHYEQYF

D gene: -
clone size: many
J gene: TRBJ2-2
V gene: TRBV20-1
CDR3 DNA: TGCAGTGCTAGTCCGGGGGCCTATAGTTCCGGGGAGCTGTTTTTT
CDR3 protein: CSASPGAYSSGELFF

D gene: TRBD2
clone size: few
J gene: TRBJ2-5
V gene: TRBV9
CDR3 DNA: TGTGCCAGCAGCGCAGAACTAGCGGGGGGGGAGACCCAGTACTTC
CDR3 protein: CASSAELAGGETQYF

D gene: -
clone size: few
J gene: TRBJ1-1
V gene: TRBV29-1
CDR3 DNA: TGCAGCGTTGCCCCGGGGGGCTTGACTGAAGCTTTCTTT
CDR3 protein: CSVAPGGLTEAFF

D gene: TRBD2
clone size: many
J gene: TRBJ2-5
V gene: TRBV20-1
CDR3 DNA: TGCAGTGCCGTGGATAGACTAGCAGGGTTGGAGACCCAGTACTTC
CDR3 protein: CSAVDRLAGLETQYF

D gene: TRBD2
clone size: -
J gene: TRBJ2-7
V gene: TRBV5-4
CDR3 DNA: TGTGCCAGCAGCTTGGGGCCCGGGACTAGCGGGACCGAGCAGTACTTC
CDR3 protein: CASSLGPGTSGTEQYF

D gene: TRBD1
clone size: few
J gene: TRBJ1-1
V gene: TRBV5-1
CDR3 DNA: TGTGCCAGCAGCCTAGAGGGGGCTGGATCTGAAGCTTTCTTT
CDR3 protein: CASSLEGAGSEAFF

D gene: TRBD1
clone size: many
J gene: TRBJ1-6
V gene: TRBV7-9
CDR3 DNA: TGTGCCACCGGGACAGATTATTCACCCCTCCACTTT
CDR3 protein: CATGTDYSPLHF

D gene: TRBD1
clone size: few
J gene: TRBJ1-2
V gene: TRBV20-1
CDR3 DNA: TGCAGTGCTAGGGCCCCGGGACAGAAGTCCTATGGCTACACCTTC
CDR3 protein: CSARAPGQKSYGYTF

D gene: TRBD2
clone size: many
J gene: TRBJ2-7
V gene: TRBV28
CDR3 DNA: TGTGCCAGCAGCAGCGGACTAGCGGGAGGTGTTTCCTACGAGCAGTACTTC
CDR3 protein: CASSSGLAGGVSYEQYF

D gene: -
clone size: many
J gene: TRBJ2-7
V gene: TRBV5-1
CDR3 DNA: TGCGCCAGCAGCGCAGGGGTTTCGGTCGAGCAGTACTTC
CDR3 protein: CASSAGVSVEQYF

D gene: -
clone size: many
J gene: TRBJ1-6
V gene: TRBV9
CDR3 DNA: TGTGCCAGCAGCTACGACAGTGTAGGTAATTCACCCCTCCACTTT
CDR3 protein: CASSYDSVGNSPLHF

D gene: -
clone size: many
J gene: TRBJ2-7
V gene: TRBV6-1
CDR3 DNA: TGTGCCAGCAGTGATCCAATCGGGCGTAGGGCGGACGAGCAGTACTTC
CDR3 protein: CASSDPIGRRADEQYF

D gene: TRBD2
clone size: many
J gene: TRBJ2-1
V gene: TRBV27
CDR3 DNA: TGTGCCAGCAGTCCTCGACTAGCGGGAGTATGGGAGCAGTTCTTC
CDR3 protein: CASSPRLAGVWEQFF

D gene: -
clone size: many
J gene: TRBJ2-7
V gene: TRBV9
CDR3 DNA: TGTGCCAGCAGCATCGGATGGTGGAGCTCCTACGAGCAGTACTTC
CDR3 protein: CASSIGWWSSYEQYF

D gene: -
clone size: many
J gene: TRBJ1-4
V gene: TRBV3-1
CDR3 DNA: TGTGCCAGCAGCCCCAGACCGGGACCGGGGAATGAAAAACTGTTTTTT
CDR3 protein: CASSPRPGPGNEKLFF

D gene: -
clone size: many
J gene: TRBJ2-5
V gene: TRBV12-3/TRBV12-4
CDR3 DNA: TGTGCCAGCAGTCTAGGGGGGGCGCGGGAGACCCAGTACTTC
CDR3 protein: CASSLGGARETQYF

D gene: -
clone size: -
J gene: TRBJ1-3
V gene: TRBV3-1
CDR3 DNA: TGTGCCAGCAGCCAAGTGATGATCTCTGGAAACACCATATATTTT
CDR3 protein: CASSQVMISGNTIYF

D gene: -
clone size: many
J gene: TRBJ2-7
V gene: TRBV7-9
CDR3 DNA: TGTGCCAGCAAGGGTTCGGCCTACGAGCAGTACTTC
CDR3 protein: CASKGSAYEQYF

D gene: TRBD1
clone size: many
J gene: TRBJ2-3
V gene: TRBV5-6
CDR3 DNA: TGTGCCAGCAGCCCCAGACAGGGGTTTGCAGATACGCAGTATTTT
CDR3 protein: CASSPRQGFADTQYF

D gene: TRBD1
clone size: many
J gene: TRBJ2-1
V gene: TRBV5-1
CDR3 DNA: TGCGCCAGCAGCTTGGCCCCCGAGACAGGGGCCTACAATGAGCAGTTCTTC
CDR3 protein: CASSLAPETGAYNEQFF

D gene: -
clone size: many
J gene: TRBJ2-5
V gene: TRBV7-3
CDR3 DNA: TGTGCCAGCAGCTCAGGGAAAGTGGAGACCCAGTACTTC
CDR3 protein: CASSSGKVETQYF

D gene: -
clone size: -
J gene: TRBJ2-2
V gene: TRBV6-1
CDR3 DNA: TGTGCCAGCAGTGAAGCGGGCCGGTTCACCGGGGAGCTGTTTTTT
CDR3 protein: CASSEAGRFTGELFF

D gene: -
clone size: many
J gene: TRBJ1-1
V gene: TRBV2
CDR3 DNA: TGTGCCAGCATTTCTGGCAGGGCGAACACTGAAGCTTTCTTT
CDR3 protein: CASISGRANTEAFF

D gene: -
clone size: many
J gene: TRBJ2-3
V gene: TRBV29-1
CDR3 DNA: TGCAGCGTTGAAGGGGGGACAAGGGGTAGCACAGATACGCAGTATTTT
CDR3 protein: CSVEGGTRGSTDTQYF

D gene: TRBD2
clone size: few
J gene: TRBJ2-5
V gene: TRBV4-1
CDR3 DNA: TGCGCCAGCAGCCTCCCCTTAGCGGGGAGCCCGAAAGAGACCCAGTACTTC
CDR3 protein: CASSLPLAGSPKETQYF

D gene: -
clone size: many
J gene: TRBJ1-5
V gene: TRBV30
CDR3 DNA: TGTGCCTGGAGTTTGGGTGGGGCGACTCGCAATCAGCCCCAGCATTTT
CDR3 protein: CAWSLGGATRNQPQHF

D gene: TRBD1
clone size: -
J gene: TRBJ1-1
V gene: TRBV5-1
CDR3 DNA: TGCGCCAGCAGCCCCGGACAGGGTTTGGCAATGAACACTGAAGCTTTCTTT
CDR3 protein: CASSPGQGLAMNTEAFF

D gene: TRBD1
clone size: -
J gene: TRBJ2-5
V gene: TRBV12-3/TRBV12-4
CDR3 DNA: TGTGCCAGCAGTTTCACTGACAGGGAAGAGACCCAGTACTTC
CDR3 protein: CASSFTDREETQYF

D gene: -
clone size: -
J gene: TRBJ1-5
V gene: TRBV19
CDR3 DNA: TGTGCCAGTAGTAAACCCGAGGTACCCCAGCATTTT
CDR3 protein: CASSKPEVPQHF

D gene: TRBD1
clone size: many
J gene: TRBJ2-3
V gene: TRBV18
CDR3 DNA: TGTGCCAGCTCACCACGGAACAGGGGGAGGACAGATACGCAGTATTTT
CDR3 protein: CASSPRNRGRTDTQYF

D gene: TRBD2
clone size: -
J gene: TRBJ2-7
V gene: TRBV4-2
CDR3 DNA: TGTGCCAGCAGCCAAGAATTACTAGCGAGCGACGAGCTGTACTTC
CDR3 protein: CASSQELLASDELYF

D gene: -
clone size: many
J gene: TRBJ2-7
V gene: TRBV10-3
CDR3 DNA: TGTGCCACAGGAGGGACAGCCTACGAGCAGTACTTC
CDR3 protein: CATGGTAYEQYF

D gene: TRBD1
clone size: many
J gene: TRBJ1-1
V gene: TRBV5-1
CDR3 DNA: TGCGCCAGCAGCTTCTGGACAGGGGGAGAGACTGAAGCTTTCTTT
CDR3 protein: CASSFWTGGETEAFF

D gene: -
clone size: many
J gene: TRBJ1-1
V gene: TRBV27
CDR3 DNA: TGTGCCAGCAGTTTATCGATAGGCACTGAAGCTTTCTTT
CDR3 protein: CASSLSIGTEAFF